The clone carrying this TCR beta chain has a handful of counts. What it binds is not known. These data originate in a study of T cells after yellow fever vaccination. Study-level background: It was SMART-Seq v4 Ultra Low Input that prepared the fractions with low cell numbers.

The CDR3 is 16 amino acids. Trimming cost V 3 bases and J 2 bases, with 11 bases left between them. Germline CDR1 LNHNV, CDR2 YYDKDF (reference sequence). As TCR cDNA was made by 5'RACE template switching, a universal primer site and UMIs were added. TCRdb re-analysed the 5' RACE reads in MiXCR, keeping a single row per CDR3 protein. This table has hundreds of thousands of distinct CDR3 sequences, about 14% appearing once. General study results and limits: FACS-sorted repertoires might harbor abundant contaminating clonotypes from the bulk population. Reappearance after the booster was seen for most primary-vaccination clones, at 95% to 98% CD4 and 88% CD8.

This specimen was PBMCs, taken on the day of the yellow fever booster vaccination. The genes are TRBV15 and TRBJ2-6, with D perhaps matching TRBD1 (6 bases). This receptor was identified in a man aged 25 to 45 who received the YFV17D yellow fever vaccine. In DNA, the CDR3 is TGTGCCACCAGCAGGGGTACAGGGACTGGGGCCAACGTCCTGACTTTC. Its protein product is CATSRGTGTGANVLTF. Supplemented by reference TRBV15 and TRBJ2-6, the full variable domain reads DAMVIQNPRYQVTQFGKPVTLSCSQTLNHNVMYWYQQKSSQAPKLLFHYYDKDFNNEADTPDNFQSRRPNTSFCFLDIRSPGLGDTAMYLCATSRGTGTGANVLTFGAGSRLTVL.